The TCR beta chain under discussion was sequenced for a study of CD8 T cells in ankylosing spondylitis. Broader study findings: Clones linked with disease were CD8+ and fairly uncommon in the peripheral blood. What appeared characteristic of ankylosing spondylitis blood was a TCR beta motif of seven to nine highly homologous variants. Reactive arthritis synovial fluid and blood were previously reported to contain some motif variants.

With molecular barcodes, quantitative 5'-RACE was used to make the TCR beta libraries. MiXCR, run by TCRdb on the 5' RACE reads, gives a single entry per CDR3 protein. The data contain 300,000 to 400,000 distinct CDR3 sequences, more than 9% of them seen just once; the ten biggest clones take up roughly 9.5%. This clonotype was seen many times. What it recognizes is unknown. This TCR was recovered from a female donor with ankylosing spondylitis or in good health (not recorded which). Sequenced: blood, either unsorted or a sorted T cell fraction (not recorded which).

The CDR3 sequence is CASSGGANEKLFF. The CDR3 bases are TGTGCCAGCTCGGGGGGGGCTAATGAAAAACTGTTTTTT. The chain combines TRBV6-1 with TRBJ1-4; tentative D call: TRBD1 (5 bases). Germline V gene sequence: CDR1 MNHNS, CDR2 SASEGT. The length of the CDR3 is 13 residues. Trimming cost V 8 bases and J 3 bases, with 10 bases left between them.